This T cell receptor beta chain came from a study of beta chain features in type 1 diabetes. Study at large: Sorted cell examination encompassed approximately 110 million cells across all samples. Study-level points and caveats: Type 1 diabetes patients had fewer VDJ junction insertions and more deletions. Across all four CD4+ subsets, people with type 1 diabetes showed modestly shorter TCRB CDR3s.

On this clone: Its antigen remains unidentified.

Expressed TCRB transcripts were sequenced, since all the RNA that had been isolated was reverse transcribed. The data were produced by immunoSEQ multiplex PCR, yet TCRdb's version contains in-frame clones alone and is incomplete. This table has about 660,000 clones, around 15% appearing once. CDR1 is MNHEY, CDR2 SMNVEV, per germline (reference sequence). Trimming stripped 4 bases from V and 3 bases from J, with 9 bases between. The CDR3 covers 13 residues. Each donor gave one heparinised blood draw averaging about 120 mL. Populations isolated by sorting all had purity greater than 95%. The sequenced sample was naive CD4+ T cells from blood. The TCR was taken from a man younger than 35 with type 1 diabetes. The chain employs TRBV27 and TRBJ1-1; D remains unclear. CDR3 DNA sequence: TGTGCCAGCAGTTCGGACCTTTACACTGAAGCTTTCTTT. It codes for CASSSDLYTEAFF.